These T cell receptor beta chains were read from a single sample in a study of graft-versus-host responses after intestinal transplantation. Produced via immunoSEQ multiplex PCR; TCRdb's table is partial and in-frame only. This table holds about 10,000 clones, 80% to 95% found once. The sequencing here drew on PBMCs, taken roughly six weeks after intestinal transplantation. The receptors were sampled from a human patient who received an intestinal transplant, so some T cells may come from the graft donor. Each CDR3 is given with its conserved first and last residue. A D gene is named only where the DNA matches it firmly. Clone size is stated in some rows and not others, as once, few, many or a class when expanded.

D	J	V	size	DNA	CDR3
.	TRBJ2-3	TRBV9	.	TGTGCCAGCAGCGTAGACCAGGGGAGCACAGATACGCAGTATTTT	CASSVDQGSTDTQYF
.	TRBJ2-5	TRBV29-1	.	TGCAGCGTTGAACGGGAGACCCAGTACTTC	CSVERETQYF
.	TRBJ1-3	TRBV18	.	TGTGCCAGCTCACCCGGGGAGTCTGGAAACACCATATATTTT	CASSPGESGNTIYF
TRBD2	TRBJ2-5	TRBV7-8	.	TGTGCCAGCAGCCAACCGACTAGCGGAGGCCAAGAGACCCAGTACTTC	CASSQPTSGGQETQYF
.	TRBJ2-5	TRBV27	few	TGTGTCACCAGGACCCTATTGGGGGAGACCCAGTACTTC	CVTRTLLGETQYF
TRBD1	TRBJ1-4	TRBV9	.	TGTGCCAGCGGGACAGGGGGAGCTAATGAAAAACTGTTTTTT	CASGTGGANEKLFF
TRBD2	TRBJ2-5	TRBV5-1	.	TGCGCCAGCAGCGGGTTAGCGGGGGGGCCGGAGACCCAGTACTTC	CASSGLAGGPETQYF
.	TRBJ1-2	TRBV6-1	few	TGTGCCAGCAGTGAAGGAGGGAGTGACACCTTC	CASSEGGSDTF
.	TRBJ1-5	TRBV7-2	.	TGTGCCAGCAGCTTCCAGGTGGGTCAGCCCCAGCATTTT	CASSFQVGQPQHF
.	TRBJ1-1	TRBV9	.	TGTGCCAGCAGCGTAGAGGGGGCTGAAGCTTTCTTT	CASSVEGAEAFF
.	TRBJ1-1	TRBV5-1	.	TGCGCCAGCAGCTTGGCCGGGGAGAACACTGAAGCTTTCTTT	CASSLAGENTEAFF
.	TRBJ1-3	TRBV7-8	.	TGTGCCAGCAGCTTACCCGACAACACTGGAAACACCATATATTTT	CASSLPDNTGNTIYF
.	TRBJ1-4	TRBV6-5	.	TGTGCCAGCAGTTATGAGGGGGGTAATGAAAAACTGTTTTTT	CASSYEGGNEKLFF
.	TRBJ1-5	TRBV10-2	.	TGCGCCAGCGAGGACAGTTATAGCAATCAGCCCCAGCATTTT	CASEDSYSNQPQHF
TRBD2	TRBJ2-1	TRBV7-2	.	TGTGCCAGCAGCCGGATGGGTAGCGGGGGCCGTTACAATGAGCAGTTCTTC	CASSRMGSGGRYNEQFF
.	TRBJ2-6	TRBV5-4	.	TGTGCCAGCAGCCCTGACGGTGGCTCTGGGGCCAACGTCCTGACTTTC	CASSPDGGSGANVLTF
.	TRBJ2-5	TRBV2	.	TGTGCCAGCAGTGTGTGGGGCCCCCTCTCGGAGACCCAGTACTTC	CASSVWGPLSETQYF
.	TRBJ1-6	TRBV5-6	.	TGTGCCAGCAGCTCCAGGGCCCAGGAGGGACCCCTCCACTTT	CASSSRAQEGPLHF
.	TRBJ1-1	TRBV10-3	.	TGTGCCATCAGGGCAGGGGTGGAAGCTTTCTTT	CAIRAGVEAFF
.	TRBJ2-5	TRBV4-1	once	TGCGCCAGCAGCCCCTATACAGGATCTTCGGAGACCCAGTACTTC	CASSPYTGSSETQYF
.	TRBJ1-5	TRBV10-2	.	TGCGCCAGCAGTGAGGCCCCCAACTACAATCAGCCCCAGCATTTT	CASSEAPNYNQPQHF
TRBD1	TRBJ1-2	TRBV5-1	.	TGCGCCAGCAGTCAAACAGGGGGCGACTATGGCTACACCTTC	CASSQTGGDYGYTF
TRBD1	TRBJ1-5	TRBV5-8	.	TGTGCCAGCAGCCAGGACAGGGTGGGCCAGCCCCAGCATTTT	CASSQDRVGQPQHF
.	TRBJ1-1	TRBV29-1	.	TGCAGCGTGGTCGGTTTGAGCACTGAAGCTTTCTTT	CSVVGLSTEAFF
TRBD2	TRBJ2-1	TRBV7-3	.	TGTGCCAGCAGCTCCCCCGCTACGGGGGGATCGGCCTACAATGAGCAGTTCTTC	CASSSPATGGSAYNEQFF
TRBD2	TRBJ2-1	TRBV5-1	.	TGCGCCAGCAGCCCGGGGACTAGCGGGGGGTCTTACAATGAGCAGTTCTTC	CASSPGTSGGSYNEQFF
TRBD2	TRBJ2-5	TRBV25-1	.	TGTGCCAGCAGTGTTGGGACTAGCGGGGGACTTCCCCAAGAGACCCAGTACTTC	CASSVGTSGGLPQETQYF
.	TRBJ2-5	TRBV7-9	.	TGTGCCAGCAGCCCAGACAGGTACCAAGAGACCCAGTACTTC	CASSPDRYQETQYF
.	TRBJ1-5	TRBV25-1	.	TGTGCCAGCAGTGGCGGGGGCCATTATAGCAATCAGCCCCAGCATTTT	CASSGGGHYSNQPQHF
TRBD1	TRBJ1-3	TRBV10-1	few	TGCGCCAGCAGCCCCGGACAGGGCCGGGGCAGGGACACCATATATTTT	CASSPGQGRGRDTIYF
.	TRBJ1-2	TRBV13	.	TGTGCCAGCAAGGACCGGCTAGGCGTCTATGGCTACACCTTC	CASKDRLGVYGYTF
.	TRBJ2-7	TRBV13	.	TGTGCCAGCAGCTTTCTACGGAAACCCTACGAGCAGTACTTC	CASSFLRKPYEQYF
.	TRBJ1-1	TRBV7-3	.	TGTGCCAGCAGCTTAAACTCGGCGGCAGGCCGGGAGTCTGAAGCTTTCTTT	CASSLNSAAGRESEAFF
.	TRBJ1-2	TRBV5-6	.	TGTGCCAGCACCATACGGACAGTCCTTAACTATGGCTACACCTTC	CASTIRTVLNYGYTF
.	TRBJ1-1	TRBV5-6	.	TGTGCCAGCAGCTGGGAAGTTAGTTGGAACACTGAAGCTTTCTTT	CASSWEVSWNTEAFF
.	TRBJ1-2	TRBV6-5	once	TGTGCCAGCAGTCCAACAGGGTGGGGGTACTATGGCTACACCTTC	CASSPTGWGYYGYTF
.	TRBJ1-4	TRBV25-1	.	TGTGCCAGCAGTGCAGGGTGGCCTAATGAAAAACTGTTTTTT	CASSAGWPNEKLFF
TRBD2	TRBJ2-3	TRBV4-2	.	TGTGCCAGCAGCCAGCCTCTTAGCGGGGGGGGCGCAGATACGCAGTATTTT	CASSQPLSGGGADTQYF
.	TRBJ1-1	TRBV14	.	TGTGCCAGCAGCCAGCCGCCCTGGGGCACTGAAGCTTTCTTT	CASSQPPWGTEAFF
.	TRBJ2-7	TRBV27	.	TGTGCCAGCAGTTTGGCAGGGCCCTACGAGCAGTACTTC	CASSLAGPYEQYF
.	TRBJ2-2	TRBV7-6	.	TGTGCCAGCAGCTTAAGTCTCCCTCCCGGGGAGCTGTTTTTT	CASSLSLPPGELFF
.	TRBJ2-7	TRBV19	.	TGTGCCAGTAGTATAACCCGGGACCCAAATTACGAGCAGTACTTC	CASSITRDPNYEQYF